These 23 T cell receptor beta chains originate from one sample sequenced in a study of shared clonotypes between healthy human individuals. Data came from immunoSEQ multiplex PCR; TCRdb stores just in-frame clones and leaves some out. The profile covers 400,000 to 500,000 clones, with 60% to 85% appearing a single time and around 13% taken by the ten largest. Sequenced input: PBMCs. The receptors here all came from a woman between 40 and 50 years old in good health. Some clones in this sample may be carry-over from other donors' samples.

The chain combines TRBV28 with TRBJ2-1; D unresolved. The V and J ends lost 6 bases and 2 bases respectively, with 14 bases between them. CDR1 and CDR2 from the germline V gene are MDHEN and SYDVKM. This CDR3 region has 15 residues. CDR3 DNA: TGTGCCAGCAGCCAAGGACCTTCTCCCTACAATGAGCAGTTCTTC. Its protein product is CASSQGPSPYNEQFF. The full variable domain, in which reference TRBV28 and TRBJ2-1 provide the parts outside the CDR3, is DVKVTQSSRYLVKRTGEKVFLECVQDMDHENMFWYRQDPGLGLRLIYFSYDVKMKEKGDIPEGYSVSREKKERFSLILESASTNQTSMYLCASSQGPSPYNEQFFGPGTRLTVL.

The CDR3 DNA reads TGTGCCAGCAGCCAATCGACAGGGGATTCACCCCTCCACTTT. This encodes CASSQSTGDSPLHF. The genes are TRBV16 and TRBJ1-6, with 8 bases that match TRBD1. This CDR3 is built from 14 residues. V lost 0 bases to trimming and J lost 8 bases; unmatched junction nucleotides: 0. CDR1 KGHSY and CDR2 FQNENV come from the germline V gene.

CDR3 DNA sequence: TGTGCCAGCAGCTTAGATGCGTGGACAGGAAACTATGGCTACACCTTC. This sequence encodes CASSLDAWTGNYGYTF. The chain has TRBV7-2 and TRBJ1-2; 7 bases match TRBD1. There are 16 residues in the CDR3. The germline V gene has CDR1 SGHTA and CDR2 FQGNSA. V lost 1 base and J lost 2; bases outside the gene matches: 7.

A word on this clone: A single base separates this from a much larger clone, so it may be a read error. Other nucleotide sequences from this sample produce the same CDR3. The chain joins TRBV28 to TRBJ2-2, with a possible D match to TRBD1 (6 bases). The V gene's germline CDR1 is MDHEN and CDR2 SYDVKM. Deletions cut 4 bases from V and 1 base from J, with 7 bases between. The CDR3 covers 14 residues. As DNA, the CDR3 is TGTGCCAGCAGTTCGGGACAGAACACCGGGGAGCTGTTTTTT. Translating gives CASSSGQNTGELFF.

V and J are TRBV19 and TRBJ2-6; D unclear. The CDR3 consists of 15 residues. Germline assignment: CDR1 LNHDA and CDR2 SQIVND (reference sequence). V was cut by 5 bases and J by 0 bases, with 8 bases left in between. CDR3 coding DNA: TGTGCCAGTAGTCCTTGGCTCTCTGGGGCCAACGTCCTGACTTTC. It codes for CASSPWLSGANVLTF.

In this sample, this clone turned up once. The chain recombines TRBV11-3 with TRBJ2-1; TRBD1 is a possible D gene (6 bases). Germline V CDR1 and CDR2: SGHNT, YENEEA. The CDR3 totals 15 residues. The V and J ends lost 5 bases and 0 bases respectively, with 11 bases between them. CDR3 DNA: TGTGCCAGCAGCCGAGACAGGAGCTCCTACAATGAGCAGTTCTTC. This translates into CASSRDRSSYNEQFF.

The chain combines TRBV25-1 with TRBJ2-1; TRBD2 matches 7 bases. Trimming took 1 base from V and 0 from J; bases not matched to a gene: 3. Looked up from germline, CDR1 is MGHDK and CDR2 is SYGVNS. The CDR3 spans 16 residues. The CDR3 loop reads CASSESGGSSYNEQFF. The DNA for the CDR3 is TGTGCCAGCAGTGAATCAGGCGGGAGCTCCTACAATGAGCAGTTCTTC.

The chain combines TRBV5-1 with TRBJ2-2; D is ambiguous. Germline V gene data show CDR1 as SGHRS and CDR2 as YFSETQ. The ends were cut back, 7 bases at V and 7 bases at J, with 11 bases in the middle. This CDR3 has 12 amino acids. The CDR3 reads CASGVLNGELFF. DNA for the CDR3: TGCGCCAGCGGGGTCCTAAACGGGGAGCTGTTTTTT.

The V and J genes are TRBV27 and TRBJ2-4; tentative D call: TRBD2 (5 bases). In germline, CDR1 is MNHEY, CDR2 SMNVEV (reference sequence). Trimming took 7 bases from V and 0 from J, leaving 16 bases between them. The length of the CDR3 is 16 residues. The CDR3 sequence: CASTSTEGLAKNIQYF. CDR3 sequence (DNA): TGTGCCAGCACCTCGACGGAAGGACTAGCCAAAAACATTCAGTACTTC.

This clone was counted between two and nine times. The CDR3 DNA is TGTGCCTGGAGTGACAGGGGTTCACCCCTCCACTTT. Its protein product is CAWSDRGSPLHF. The V call is TRBV30, the J call TRBJ1-6; TRBD1 agrees at 7 bases. The CDR3 runs 12 residues. Per germline, CDR1 GTSNPN and CDR2 SVGIG (reference sequence). With V trimmed by 1 base and J by 9 bases, 0 bases remained unmatched.

The chain couples TRBV18 to TRBJ1-4, with D unresolved. Trimming removed 2 bases at V and 6 bases at J, with 13 bases between. Germline V gene sequence: CDR1 KGHSH, CDR2 LQKENI. This CDR3 is built from 15 residues. The CDR3 DNA reads TGTGCCAGCTCACCAACCGGCGCGGGAGATGAAAAACTGTTTTTT. Translation gives CASSPTGAGDEKLFF.

V gene TRBV5-1 combines with J gene TRBJ2-3, with D tentatively TRBD2 (5 bases). There are 16 residues in the CDR3. Trimming stripped 5 bases from V and 1 base from J, with 17 bases between. Per germline, CDR1 SGHRS and CDR2 YFSETQ. CDR3 loop: CASSPGSLQGTDTQYF. CDR3 sequence (DNA): TGCGCCAGCAGTCCGGGGAGCCTTCAAGGCACAGATACGCAGTATTTT.

To note about this clone: A read error may explain this, as a much larger clone is one base away. This sample also contains other DNA sequences that code for the same CDR3. The chain uses TRBV7-9 and TRBJ1-1; tentative D call: TRBD1 (6 bases). In germline, CDR1 is SEHNR, CDR2 FQNEAQ (reference sequence). The CDR3 totals 14 residues. The CDR3 DNA is TGCGCCAGCGCCCGCGAGCGGGGGCACTTCGAAGCTTTCTTT. Protein sequence: CASARERGHFEAFF.

The chain uses TRBV30 and TRBJ2-5, with TRBD2 matching over 14 bases. There are 17 residues in the CDR3. With 1 base clipped from V and 5 bases from J, the junction kept 9 bases outside the gene matches. Germline CDR1 reads GTSNPN; CDR2 reads SVGIG (reference sequence). The CDR3 loop is CAWSGLAGGRGVETQYF. For the CDR3, the DNA is TGTGCCTGGAGTGGACTAGCGGGAGGGAGGGGGGTCGAGACCCAGTACTTC.

This chain links TRBV28 with TRBJ1-1, with TRBD1 matching 7 bases. The CDR3 is made up of 14 amino acids. The germline gives CDR1 MDHEN, CDR2 SYDVKM. With 7 bases clipped from V and 7 bases from J, the junction kept 12 bases outside the gene matches. CDR3 in amino acids: CASIPLTGQIEAFF. In DNA, the CDR3 is TGTGCCAGCATCCCCCTTACGGGACAGATTGAAGCTTTCTTT.

The chain joins TRBV7-3 to TRBJ2-3; a possible D gene is TRBD2 (6 bases). Germline CDR1 and CDR2: SGHTA and FQGTGA. Trimming removed 2 bases at V and 0 bases at J, with 9 bases between. The CDR3 runs to 15 residues. The CDR3 loop reads CASSLVSGSTDTQYF. CDR3 DNA: TGTGCCAGCAGCTTAGTTAGCGGCAGCACAGATACGCAGTATTTT.

V is TRBV7-3 and J is TRBJ2-5, with 13 bases aligning to TRBD2. CDR1 SGHTA and CDR2 FQGTGA come from the germline V gene. The CDR3 consists of 18 residues. Losses at the gene ends were 5 bases for V and 6 bases for J; bases not matched to a gene: 15. The CDR3 sequence is CASSPTLRTSGSIKTQYF. CDR3 nucleotides: TGTGCCAGCAGCCCAACGTTAAGGACTAGCGGGAGCATAAAGACCCAGTACTTC. The whole variable domain, filled in from reference TRBV7-3 and TRBJ2-5, reads GAGVSQTPSNKVTEKGKYVELRCDPISGHTALYWYRQSLGQGPEFLIYFQGTGAADDSGLPNDRFFAVRPEGSVSTLKIQRTERGDSAVYLCASSPTLRTSGSIKTQYFGPGTRLLVL.

The chain carries TRBV4-3 and TRBJ2-1, with 12 bases that match TRBD2. From germline, CDR1 is LGHNA and CDR2 YSLEER. The CDR3 consists of 19 residues. V shed 4 bases, J shed 3 bases, and the junction held 13 bases outside the gene matches. CDR3 sequence: CASSPATSGRPFGYNEQFF. The CDR3 DNA is TGCGCCAGCAGCCCGGCGACTAGCGGGAGACCGTTTGGCTACAATGAGCAGTTCTTC.

The rearrangement links TRBV2 to TRBJ2-3; 13 nucleotides align to TRBD2. V was clipped by 6 bases and J by 4 bases; unmatched bases: 10. Germline lookup yields CDR1 SNHLY and CDR2 FYNNEI. CDR3 size: 17 residues. In nucleotides, the CDR3 is TGTGCCAGCAGCGACGTACGGACTAGCGGGAGAGCAGATACGCAGTATTTT. Amino acid sequence: CASSDVRTSGRADTQYF.

Details on this clone: Other DNA sequences within the sample encode an identical CDR3. V gene TRBV7-8 combines with J gene TRBJ2-1, with 9 bases fitting TRBD2. V was clipped by 1 base and J by 4 bases; unmatched bases: 2. This CDR3 region has 15 residues. CDR1 and CDR2 from the germline V gene are SGHVS and FQNEAQ. The CDR3 spells CASSLGLAGYNEQFF. CDR3 bases: TGTGCCAGCAGCTTAGGGCTAGCGGGGTACAATGAGCAGTTCTTC.

This chain links TRBV18 with TRBJ2-3, with D unclear. The CDR3 spans 14 residues. CDR1 and CDR2 (germline): KGHSH, LQKENI. V gave up 3 bases and J gave up 2 bases, with 9 bases separating them. The CDR3 nucleotides are TGTGCCAGCTCACCCCTTTCTCACACAGATACGCAGTATTTT. This gives the protein CASSPLSHTDTQYF.

With regard to this clone: Since a far larger clone is one base different, this is likely a read error. The genes are TRBV6-1 and TRBJ2-7, with 11 nucleotides matching TRBD1. Trimming took 3 bases from V and 5 from J; bases not matched to a gene: 6. CDR3 length equals 15 residues. Germline loops: CDR1 MNHNS, CDR2 SASEGT. In DNA, the CDR3 is TGTGCCAGCAGTGAGGGCGGGACAGGGGGTAACGAGCAGTACTTC. Protein product: CASSEGGTGGNEQYF.

In this sample, this clone turned up many times. The chain carries TRBV20-1 and TRBJ2-7; 7 bases agree with TRBD2. V shed 6 bases and J 5 bases; nucleotides not matched to a gene: 4. Germline assignment: CDR1 DFQATT and CDR2 SNEGSKA (reference sequence). The CDR3 has 11 amino acids. DNA of the CDR3: TGCAGTGCCAGCGGGGACCACGAGCAGTACTTC. It encodes CSASGDHEQYF.